Shown below are 31 T cell receptor beta chains from a single sample sequenced in a study of PD-L1 blockade in urothelial cancer. Profiled with immunoSEQ multiplex PCR; TCRdb holds only in-frame clones, not every one. Here the sample spans about 39,000 clones, just over 90% being singletons. As for time point: pretreatment peripheral blood. The specimen comprised PBMCs, sampled around atezolizumab (anti-PD-L1) treatment. The receptors originated from an older woman with urothelial cancer.

The chain carries TRBV28 and TRBJ2-7; a weak D match, TRBD1 (6 bases). Trimming left V 4 bases short and J 6 bases short, with 28 bases between. From germline, CDR1 is MDHEN and CDR2 SYDVKM. The CDR3 length is 18 residues. The CDR3 DNA reads as TGTGCCAGCAGTTCCACACCCCGGACAGCGAGGTGGTTGAGCGAGCAGTACTTC. Translating it yields CASSSTPRTARWLSEQYF.

This chain links TRBV7-6 with TRBJ1-3, with D unclear. CDR3 length equals 18 residues. Trimming shortened V by 1 base and J by 0 bases, and 16 bases separated the two germline ends. In germline, CDR1 is SGHVS, CDR2 FNYEAQ. Here the CDR3 reads CASSLGASGLPSGNTIYF. The DNA of the CDR3 is TGTGCCAGCAGCTTAGGGGCGAGTGGACTGCCCTCTGGAAACACCATATATTTT.

The rearrangement uses TRBV7-9 and TRBJ2-2; no reliable D call. The V end lost 4 bases, the J end lost 0 bases, and 3 bases lay between the germline ends. The CDR3 is 13 residues long. Per germline, CDR1 SEHNR and CDR2 FQNEAQ (reference sequence). This CDR3 is CASSSANTGELFF. The CDR3 bases are TGTGCCAGCAGCTCGGCGAACACCGGGGAGCTGTTTTTT.

The V call is TRBV2, the J call TRBJ2-5; no firm D call. V lost 3 bases, J lost 0 bases, and 11 bases lay in between. The CDR3 is made up of 15 amino acids. Germline values: CDR1 SNHLY, CDR2 FYNNEI. The CDR3 bases are TGTGCCAGCAGTGATGCGGCCTTATACCAAGAGACCCAGTACTTC. Its protein is CASSDAALYQETQYF.

This rearrangement joins TRBV11-2 to TRBJ2-3; 7 bases align to TRBD2. CDR3 length: 16 residues. V shed 5 bases and J 1 base; nucleotides not matched to a gene: 9. Germline lookup yields CDR1 SGHAT and CDR2 FQNNGV. In DNA, the CDR3 is TGTGCCAGCAGCCGGAGACTAGCCTCGGGCACAGATACGCAGTATTTT. Protein product: CASSRRLASGTDTQYF. Combining the CDR3 with reference TRBV11-2 and TRBJ2-3 gives the whole variable domain EAGVAQSPRYKIIEKRQSVAFWCNPISGHATLYWYQQILGQGPKLLIQFQNNGVVDDSQLPKDRFSAERLKGVDSTLKIQPAKLEDSAVYLCASSRRLASGTDTQYFGPGTRLTVL.

V usage is TRBV7-2 and J usage is TRBJ2-1, with 8 bases aligning to TRBD1. This CDR3 region has 15 residues. The V and J ends lost 5 bases and 3 bases, in that order; junction bases with no gene match: 6. Germline CDR1 and CDR2: SGHTA and FQGNSA. The CDR3: CASSVQGAGYNEQFF. The CDR3 coding sequence is TGTGCCAGCAGCGTCCAGGGGGCGGGCTACAATGAGCAGTTCTTC. Full variable domain (missing parts from reference TRBV7-2 and TRBJ2-1): GAGVSQSPSNKVTEKGKDVELRCDPISGHTALYWYRQSLGQGLEFLIYFQGNSAPDKSGLPSDRFSAERTGGSVSTLTIQRTQQEDSAVYLCASSVQGAGYNEQFFGPGTRLTVL.

The genes are TRBV6-6 and TRBJ1-5, with TRBD1 matching 7 bases. Germline loops: CDR1 MNHNY, CDR2 SVGAGI (reference sequence). Trimming removed 6 bases from V and 3 bases from J; junction bases left unmatched: 8. The CDR3 contains 15 residues. The CDR3 nucleotides read TGTGCCAGCAGCCATAAGGGACAGTTCAATCAGCCCCAGCATTTT. Translation: CASSHKGQFNQPQHF.

This chain uses TRBV2 with TRBJ2-7; D is perhaps TRBD1 (6 bases). Germline V gives CDR1 SNHLY, CDR2 FYNNEI. The CDR3 has 13 residues. The V end lost 6 bases, the J end lost 3 bases, and 12 bases lay between the germline ends. The CDR3 sequence is CASRPGTNYEQYF. The CDR3 nucleotides are TGTGCCAGCAGGCCAGGGACAAACTACGAGCAGTACTTC. Based on the CDR3 plus reference TRBV2 and TRBJ2-7, the full variable domain is EPEVTQTPSHQVTQMGQEVILRCVPISNHLYFYWYRQILGQKVEFLVSFYNNEISEKSEIFDDQFSVERPDGSNFTLKIRSTKLEDSAMYFCASRPGTNYEQYFGPGTRLTVT.

The chain joins TRBV7-3 to TRBJ2-1; 8 bases match TRBD1. J was trimmed by 0 bases and V by 5 bases; bases with no gene match: 3. The germline CDR1 and CDR2 sequences are SGHTA and FQGTGA. This CDR3 has 15 amino acids. CDR3 DNA: TGTGCCAGCAGCAAGGGACAGGTCTCCTACAATGAGCAGTTCTTC. Translation gives CASSKGQVSYNEQFF.

The chain combines TRBV2 with TRBJ2-7, with 8 bases lining up with TRBD1. With V trimmed by 5 bases and J by 3 bases, 12 bases remained unmatched. The germline gives CDR1 SNHLY, CDR2 FYNNEI. The CDR3 totals 16 residues. The CDR3 loop reads CASSKDGTGGLYEQYF. CDR3 bases: TGTGCCAGCAGTAAGGATGGGACAGGTGGACTCTACGAGCAGTACTTC.

The genes are TRBV14 and TRBJ1-4; 7 bases agree with TRBD1. With 0 bases clipped from V and 3 bases from J, the junction kept 4 bases outside the gene matches. The CDR3 sequence is 16 residues long. Germline CDR1 is SGHDN and CDR2 is FVKESK. This CDR3 reads CASSQDSRGANEKLFF. CDR3 DNA sequence: TGTGCCAGCAGCCAAGATTCCAGGGGGGCTAATGAAAAACTGTTTTTT.

The chain uses TRBV7-6 and TRBJ2-3; 8 bases line up with TRBD2. Trimming cost V 2 bases and J 4 bases; bases outside gene matches: 5. The germline V gene has CDR1 SGHVS and CDR2 FNYEAQ. The CDR3 loop spans 15 amino acids. The CDR3 sequence is CASSLSGRLADTQYF. DNA for the CDR3: TGTGCCAGCAGCTTAAGCGGGAGATTAGCAGATACGCAGTATTTT. The entire variable domain, with the rest obtained from reference TRBV7-6 and TRBJ2-3, is as follows: GAGVSQSPRYKVTKRGQDVALRCDPISGHVSLYWYRQALGQGPEFLTYFNYEAQQDKSGLPNDRFSAERPEGSISTLTIQRTEQRDSAMYRCASSLSGRLADTQYFGPGTRLTVL.

This clone was recorded once. The rearrangement uses TRBV4-1 and TRBJ1-2, with D tentatively TRBD1 (6 bases). V gave up 0 bases and J gave up 2 bases, with 19 bases separating them. This CDR3 comprises 18 residues. Germline V CDR1 and CDR2: MGHRA, YSYEKL. The CDR3 reads CASSQDAYPGDRNYGYTF. CDR3 nucleotides: TGCGCCAGCAGCCAAGATGCCTATCCAGGGGATAGGAACTATGGCTACACCTTC.

In the case of this clone: At one end, the junction sequence differs from germline, possibly due to a read error. The chain carries TRBV2 and TRBJ2-3, with D perhaps TRBD2 (6 bases). The CDR3 totals 15 residues. From germline, CDR1 is SNHLY and CDR2 FYNNEI. The CDR3 DNA reads as TGTGCCAGCAGCGAAGTGCGGCGAGGTGGGGGGACGCAGTATTTT. Translation gives CASSEVRRGGGTQYF.

The chain employs TRBV18 and TRBJ2-3; 8 positions agree with TRBD1. Germline CDR1 is KGHSH and CDR2 is LQKENI. The CDR3 runs 15 residues. With V trimmed by 2 bases and J by 5 bases, 6 bases remained unmatched. The CDR3 DNA is TGTGCCAGCTCACCATCGACAGGGGAGAGAGATACGCAGTATTTT. Its protein is CASSPSTGERDTQYF. The complete variable domain, with remaining parts taken from reference TRBV18 and TRBJ2-3, reads NAGVMQNPRHLVRRRGQEARLRCSPMKGHSHVYWYRQLPEEGLKFMVYLQKENIIDESGMPKERFSAEFPKEGPSILRIQQVVRGDSAAYFCASSPSTGERDTQYFGPGTRLTVL.

The chain couples TRBV7-9 to TRBJ1-2; D is undetermined. V was pared by 5 bases and J by 3 bases, with 19 bases between. This CDR3 has 16 amino acids. Germline CDR1 and CDR2: SEHNR and FQNEAQ (reference sequence). CDR3 DNA: TGTGCCAGCAGCCGGAGAAGTCCGGGTCTTGACTATGGCTACACCTTC. Translation gives CASSRRSPGLDYGYTF.

The V call is TRBV14, the J call TRBJ2-2, with TRBD1 identical over 8 bases. CDR1 SGHDN and CDR2 FVKESK come from the germline V gene. Unmatched junction bases numbered 10, after V lost 4 bases and J lost 6 bases. This CDR3 has 16 amino acids. The CDR3: CASSPISFRGPGELFF. CDR3 nucleotide sequence: TGTGCCAGCAGCCCTATATCCTTCAGGGGGCCCGGGGAGCTGTTTTTT.

This sequence joins TRBV2 and TRBJ1-2; no definite D call. V lost 1 base and J lost 7, with 13 bases in between. Germline V CDR1 and CDR2: SNHLY, FYNNEI. This CDR3 comprises 14 residues. The CDR3: CASSEDGGSGGYTF. CDR3 DNA sequence: TGTGCCAGCAGTGAAGATGGAGGTTCGGGTGGCTACACCTTC.

This clone is termed medium-sized. The gene calls are TRBV19 and TRBJ2-6, with 7 bases matching TRBD2. Germline loops: CDR1 LNHDA, CDR2 SQIVND (reference sequence). This CDR3 has 17 residues. V was pared by 4 bases and J by 1 base, with 7 bases of the junction left unmatched. The CDR3 spells CASSTRWGGSGANVLTF. DNA of the CDR3: TGTGCCAGTAGTACCCGGTGGGGAGGGTCTGGGGCCAACGTCCTGACTTTC.

This chain joins TRBV7-9 and TRBJ2-7; TRBD1 agrees at 7 bases. V trimming: 4 bases; J trimming: 6 bases; junction bases outside the gene matches: 9. This CDR3 contains 14 residues. The germline V gene has CDR1 SEHNR and CDR2 FQNEAQ (reference sequence). CDR3: CASSWHRGMGEQYF. The CDR3 region has the DNA TGTGCCAGCAGCTGGCACAGGGGAATGGGCGAGCAGTACTTC.

This sequence joins TRBV5-8 and TRBJ2-7; TRBD1 is a possible D gene (6 bases). The germline V gene has CDR1 SGHTS and CDR2 YDEGEE. V shed 4 bases and J shed 0 bases, with 17 bases lying between them. This CDR3 has 16 residues. Here the CDR3 reads CASSPPPTGISYEQYF. The CDR3 coding sequence is TGTGCCAGCAGCCCACCCCCGACAGGAATCTCCTACGAGCAGTACTTC.

J is TRBJ2-7 and V is TRBV11-3, with TRBD2 matching over 11 bases. The CDR3 spans 17 residues. V lost 5 bases, J lost 2 bases, and 11 bases stayed unmatched. In germline, CDR1 is SGHNT, CDR2 YENEEA. The CDR3 loop is CASSPGPASGRPYEQYF. The CDR3 nucleotides read TGTGCCAGCAGCCCTGGGCCGGCTAGCGGGAGGCCCTACGAGCAGTACTTC.

J is TRBJ1-5 and V is TRBV28; 11 positions agree with TRBD1. The CDR3 consists of 17 residues. The J segment lost 9 bases and the V segment lost 5 bases, leaving 15 bases of the junction unmatched. Germline values: CDR1 MDHEN, CDR2 SYDVKM. DNA of the CDR3: TGTGCCAGCAGTCCGCACCGGACAGGGGGCATAAGTCGGCCCCAGCATTTT. Translating gives CASSPHRTGGISRPQHF.

The V gene is TRBV27, the J gene TRBJ1-4; 9 positions match TRBD1. The CDR3 extends over 14 amino acids. Germline V CDR1 and CDR2: MNHEY, SMNVEV (reference sequence). V shed 6 bases, J shed 7 bases, and the junction held 6 bases outside the gene matches. CDR3 residues: CASSYRGRTEKLFF. The CDR3 DNA reads as TGTGCCAGCAGCTACAGGGGGCGGACTGAAAAACTGTTTTTT.

This sequence joins TRBV5-1 and TRBJ2-5; 10 nucleotides agree with TRBD1. Germline values: CDR1 SGHRS, CDR2 YFSETQ. Germline trimming cut 3 bases from V and 5 bases from J; bases unmatched to any gene: 4. This CDR3 is 14 amino acids long. The CDR3 here is CASSWGQGRETQYF. CDR3 DNA: TGCGCCAGCAGCTGGGGACAGGGGCGGGAGACCCAGTACTTC.

This sequence joins TRBV10-3 and TRBJ2-3, with 11 bases identical to TRBD2. Germline CDR1 and CDR2: ENHRY and SYGVKD. CDR3 length: 14 residues. Trimming cost V 7 bases and J 6 bases; bases outside gene matches: 6. For the CDR3, the DNA is TGTGCCATCATTAGCGGGAGGGCCGGGGATACGCAGTATTTT. This sequence encodes CAIISGRAGDTQYF.

The chain recombines TRBV28 with TRBJ2-7; 8 positions match TRBD2. Germline trimming cut 5 bases from V and 0 bases from J; bases unmatched to any gene: 0. Germline CDR1 and CDR2: MDHEN and SYDVKM. The length of the CDR3 is 13 residues. CDR3 bases: TGTGCCAGCAGTCGGGGGGGCTCCTACGAGCAGTACTTC. Its translation is CASSRGGSYEQYF.

The chain employs TRBV7-2 and TRBJ2-5; D call uncertain. Per germline, CDR1 SGHTA and CDR2 FQGNSA. CDR3 length equals 12 residues. V was pared by 5 bases and J by 7 bases, with 11 bases between. The CDR3 sequence is CASSQTPGTQYF. In DNA form, the CDR3 reads TGTGCCAGCAGCCAAACCCCGGGGACCCAGTACTTC.

The chain joins TRBV4-1 to TRBJ2-1; TRBD2 agrees at 9 bases. V lost 1 base, J lost 4 bases, and 2 bases stayed unmatched. The CDR3 covers 15 residues. The V gene's germline CDR1 is MGHRA and CDR2 YSYEKL. The CDR3 region has the DNA TGCGCCAGCAGCCAAGGGACTAGCGAATACAATGAGCAGTTCTTC. This gives the protein CASSQGTSEYNEQFF.

The chain joins TRBV5-1 to TRBJ2-2, with 8 bases lining up with TRBD1. Germline values: CDR1 SGHRS, CDR2 YFSETQ. The CDR3 spans 15 residues. V shed 8 bases and J 1 base; nucleotides not matched to a gene: 7. The CDR3 DNA reads TGCGCCAGTCATGACAGGGGCCTGAACACCGGGGAGCTGTTTTTT. This translates into CASHDRGLNTGELFF.

This clone was seen just once. The chain joins TRBV2 to TRBJ1-1; D remains unclear. CDR1 is SNHLY, CDR2 FYNNEI, per germline. Trimming removed 7 bases at V and 4 bases at J, with 13 bases between. The CDR3 covers 13 residues. The CDR3, as DNA: TGTGCCAGCAATGACTACGAGGGCACTGAAGCTTTCTTT. It codes for CASNDYEGTEAFF. The whole variable domain, remainder taken from reference TRBV2 and TRBJ1-1, is EPEVTQTPSHQVTQMGQEVILRCVPISNHLYFYWYRQILGQKVEFLVSFYNNEISEKSEIFDDQFSVERPDGSNFTLKIRSTKLEDSAMYFCASNDYEGTEAFFGQGTRLTVV.